Given below is one T cell receptor beta chain in context. This clonotype was counted at least ten times. Its antigen is still unknown. No quality values exist for individual bases; no much larger clone is one base distant. Library creation used 5' RACE. Sequencing took place on a NextSeq 500. The TCR library protocol attached a unique molecular identifier to each TCR cDNA molecule to allow correction of PCR and sequencing errors. Per the authors' processing: Decombinator tools were used for TCR identification, UMI-based error correction and CDR3 extraction. Expanded TCRs were defined as those above a frequency of 2 per 1,000, corresponding to the top 1% of the tumor frequency distribution. Expanded tumor TCRs were classed as regional if statistically deemed absent (corrected P<0.05) from at least one tumor region, otherwise ubiquitous. Renyi diversity was calculated using the R vegan package after each repertoire was subsampled 100 times to 5,000 TCRs. CDR3 similarity networks were built from amino acid triplet string-kernel similarity, with CDR3s being connected when pairwise similarity was above 0.82. The public sequencing data were trimmed at Q25 with fastp and processed into clonotypes with MiXCR by TCRdb, which kept only in-frame beta chains. Identical CDR3 protein sequences are pooled into one entry, listed with their most common genes and DNA. TCRdb, not the original authors, processed these V and J calls. Present in this sample are 15,000 or so distinct CDR3 sequences, approximately 4.5% of which were seen just once. The ten largest clonotypes hold 15% to 20% of the sample.

The germline V gene (reference sequence) yields GTSNPN for CDR1 and SVGIG for CDR2. The V end gives up 0 bases and the J end 7 bases, leaving 8 bases in the junction not matched to a gene. The CDR3 numbers 15 residues from cysteine through phenylalanine. CDR3 DNA is the only sequence kept; it has 45 bases, read in frame from the first base. The sample's time point label, decoded: sample taken at primary tumor resection. Donors were 65 to 85 patients with early-stage, untreated non-small cell lung cancer from the lung TRACERx cohort. Whole RNA extracted from tumor and nontumor lung tissue, or from cryopreserved PBMC samples, was used for TCR sequencing without cell sorting. Patients were selected for TCR sequencing only if sufficient RNA was available from at least two tumor regions. Before being selected, tumor and adjacent nontumor lung specimens were reviewed by a lung pathologist. The source of the sample is a study of spatial heterogeneity in lung cancer (dated by TCRdb to between 2018 and 2021). Background on the whole study: Beta-chain transcripts were consistently detected in greater numbers than alpha-chain transcripts, which likely reflects a higher abundance of beta-chain transcripts. In non-small cell lung cancer, the study made a quantitative comparison of TCR alpha and beta repertoires among multiple tumor regions, matched nontumor lung and blood. A strong correlation was found between TCR transcript counts in tumor regions and a T cell transcriptional module score from matched bulk RNA-seq. At surgery, hundreds of tumor regions, approximately 64 matched nontumor lung samples and 56 PBMC samples were TCR-sequenced for both alpha and beta chains. Nonsynonymous mutation counts, determined by whole-exome sequencing of tumor tissue, were related to features of the TCR repertoire. In the raw uncorrected reads, each unique combination of TCR and UMI appeared on average more than ten times. What the study reported, not specific to this receptor: Additional single-cell paired TCR alpha and beta sequencing was considered necessary to confirm, at a functional level, the hypothesis that regional TCRs recognize regional mutations. The tumor nonsynonymous mutation count correlated with the number of expanded intratumoral alpha and beta TCRs. Counts of ubiquitous and regional expanded TCRs were found to correlate with counts of ubiquitous and regional nonsynonymous mutations, respectively. TCR-seq coverage of tumor T cells was estimated to be only roughly 7% for alpha chains and more than 11% for beta chains.

This receptor was taken from a female donor with early-stage non-small cell lung cancer. Sequenced here: lung tumor tissue, sampled at surgery. The V and J genes are TRBV30 and TRBJ1-2, with 10 middle bases fitting TRBD1. The nucleotides read TGTGCCTGGAGTGTACTGGACAGGGGGACGTCTGGCTACACCTTC. This is translated as CAWSVLDRGTSGYTF. Beyond the CDR3, the reference TRBV30 and TRBJ1-2 genes provide the residues; the full variable domain reads: SQTIHQWPATLVQPVGSPLSLECTVEGTSNPNLYWYRQAAGRGLQLLFYSVGIGQISSEVPQNLSASRPQDRQFILSSKKLLLSDSGFYLCAWSVLDRGTSGYTFGSGTRLTVV.